The rows below give T cell receptor beta chains drawn from one sample of a study of T cell changes during pregnancy in multiple sclerosis. Here immunoSEQ multiplex PCR was the method, and the copy in TCRdb shows in-frame clones only, minus some. There are tens of thousands of clones in the sample; roughly nine tenths occur only once, and approximately 1.1% lies in the top ten. Sequenced here: peripheral blood, sampled in the third trimester of pregnancy. The receptor source for this set is a female donor with multiple sclerosis, enrolled in a pregnancy study. CDR3s include the opening cysteine and the closing phenylalanine or tryptophan. Each record gives: J gene, V gene, D gene, clone size, CDR3 protein, CDR3 DNA. The D gene is left open where the match is weak. Expanded clones get a size class; other rows say once, few or many, or leave the size out.

j_call: TRBJ2-5; v_call: TRBV19; d_call: -; clone_size: -; cdr3_aa: CASSIRGWETQYF; cdr3_nt: TGTGCCAGTAGTATTAGGGGCTGGGAGACCCAGTACTTC
j_call: TRBJ2-7; v_call: TRBV30; d_call: TRBD1; clone_size: -; cdr3_aa: CALGQGSYEQYF; cdr3_nt: TGTGCCCTCGGACAGGGGTCCTACGAGCAGTACTTC
j_call: TRBJ2-7; v_call: TRBV4-1; d_call: -; clone_size: -; cdr3_aa: CASSQDYTRSSYEQYF; cdr3_nt: TGCGCCAGCAGCCAAGATTATACCCGGAGCTCCTACGAGCAGTACTTC
j_call: TRBJ2-3; v_call: TRBV2; d_call: TRBD1; clone_size: once; cdr3_aa: CARDRGSTDTQYF; cdr3_nt: TGTGCCAGGGACAGGGGAAGCACAGATACGCAGTATTTT
j_call: TRBJ1-3; v_call: TRBV21-1; d_call: -; clone_size: once; cdr3_aa: CASSPLGETRNTIYF; cdr3_nt: TGTGCCAGCAGCCCCCTCGGGGAGACCCGAAACACCATATATTTT
j_call: TRBJ2-2; v_call: TRBV25-1; d_call: -; clone_size: -; cdr3_aa: CASSEYPAGTGELFF; cdr3_nt: TGTGCCAGCAGTGAATATCCAGCGGGCACCGGGGAGCTGTTTTTT
j_call: TRBJ2-2; v_call: TRBV5-1; d_call: -; clone_size: -; cdr3_aa: CASSLEPGVRTGELFF; cdr3_nt: TGCGCCAGCAGCTTGGAGCCGGGAGTAAGGACCGGGGAGCTGTTTTTT
j_call: TRBJ1-4; v_call: TRBV10-3; d_call: TRBD1; clone_size: -; cdr3_aa: CAIRGSGTEHEKLFF; cdr3_nt: TGTGCCATCAGGGGGTCCGGGACAGAACATGAAAAACTGTTTTTT
j_call: TRBJ2-1; v_call: TRBV14; d_call: TRBD2; clone_size: -; cdr3_aa: CASSQISGLAGDPYNEQFF; cdr3_nt: TGTGCCAGCAGCCAAATCTCCGGGCTAGCGGGAGACCCATACAATGAGCAGTTCTTC
j_call: TRBJ1-4; v_call: TRBV2; d_call: -; clone_size: -; cdr3_aa: CASSASRDEKLFF; cdr3_nt: TGTGCCAGCAGTGCATCCAGGGATGAAAAACTGTTTTTT
j_call: TRBJ2-2; v_call: TRBV6-6; d_call: -; clone_size: -; cdr3_aa: CASSAGQPGELFF; cdr3_nt: TGTGCCAGCAGCGCCGGACAGCCCGGGGAGCTGTTTTTT
j_call: TRBJ2-1; v_call: TRBV6-4; d_call: TRBD2; clone_size: -; cdr3_aa: CASSSSGSSYNEQFF; cdr3_nt: TGTGCCAGCAGTAGTAGCGGGAGCTCCTACAATGAGCAGTTCTTC
j_call: TRBJ2-1; v_call: TRBV2; d_call: -; clone_size: -; cdr3_aa: CASTESRYNEQFF; cdr3_nt: TGTGCCAGCACCGAGTCACGTTACAATGAGCAGTTCTTC
j_call: TRBJ2-1; v_call: TRBV9; d_call: TRBD2; clone_size: -; cdr3_aa: CASSVGTSVNNEQFF; cdr3_nt: TGTGCCAGCAGCGTAGGGACTAGCGTAAACAATGAGCAGTTCTTC
j_call: TRBJ2-1; v_call: TRBV6-1; d_call: TRBD1; clone_size: -; cdr3_aa: CASSRTGNEQFF; cdr3_nt: TGTGCCAGCAGTCGGACAGGGAATGAGCAGTTCTTC
j_call: TRBJ2-2; v_call: TRBV10-3; d_call: TRBD1; clone_size: -; cdr3_aa: CAISVDRSTGELFF; cdr3_nt: TGTGCCATCAGCGTGGACAGGAGTACCGGGGAGCTGTTTTTT
j_call: TRBJ2-1; v_call: TRBV30; d_call: -; clone_size: -; cdr3_aa: CAWTPRVYNEQFF; cdr3_nt: TGTGCCTGGACCCCGCGGGTCTACAATGAGCAGTTCTTC
j_call: TRBJ2-5; v_call: TRBV30; d_call: -; clone_size: -; cdr3_aa: CAWSVLPGVRQETQYF; cdr3_nt: TGTGCCTGGAGTGTACTTCCGGGGGTTCGGCAAGAGACCCAGTACTTC
j_call: TRBJ2-7; v_call: TRBV7-2; d_call: TRBD2; clone_size: -; cdr3_aa: CASSLGERESHEQYF; cdr3_nt: TGTGCCAGCAGCTTAGGGGAGCGGGAGTCCCACGAGCAGTACTTC
j_call: TRBJ2-5; v_call: TRBV7-9; d_call: TRBD1; clone_size: -; cdr3_aa: CASSSPYRGRETQYF; cdr3_nt: TGTGCCAGCAGCTCCCCTTACAGGGGCAGAGAGACCCAGTACTTC
j_call: TRBJ2-3; v_call: TRBV6-5; d_call: -; clone_size: -; cdr3_aa: CASRTGRDTQYF; cdr3_nt: TGTGCCAGCAGAACAGGGAGAGATACGCAGTATTTT
j_call: TRBJ2-3; v_call: TRBV18; d_call: TRBD1; clone_size: -; cdr3_aa: CASSPLMGQGVTDTQYF; cdr3_nt: TGTGCCAGCTCACCACTGATGGGACAGGGTGTAACAGATACGCAGTATTTT
j_call: TRBJ2-1; v_call: TRBV7-2; d_call: TRBD2; clone_size: -; cdr3_aa: CASSLAGGLPNEQFF; cdr3_nt: TGTGCCAGCAGCCTAGCGGGAGGACTCCCCAATGAGCAGTTCTTC
j_call: TRBJ2-7; v_call: TRBV5-1; d_call: TRBD2; clone_size: -; cdr3_aa: CASSSKPQLAGPFSYEQYF; cdr3_nt: TGCGCCAGCAGCTCCAAACCCCAACTAGCGGGACCTTTCTCCTACGAGCAGTACTTC
j_call: TRBJ2-7; v_call: TRBV11-2; d_call: TRBD1; clone_size: once; cdr3_aa: CASSLGQGTEQYF; cdr3_nt: TGTGCCAGCAGCTTAGGACAGGGTACCGAGCAGTACTTC
j_call: TRBJ2-3; v_call: TRBV13; d_call: -; clone_size: -; cdr3_aa: CASSLEQGKTDTQYF; cdr3_nt: TGTGCCAGCAGCTTAGAGCAGGGGAAGACAGATACGCAGTATTTT
j_call: TRBJ1-1; v_call: TRBV5-1; d_call: -; clone_size: -; cdr3_aa: CASSFQGQSTNTEAFF; cdr3_nt: TGCGCCAGCAGCTTCCAGGGACAATCCACGAACACTGAAGCTTTCTTT
j_call: TRBJ2-7; v_call: TRBV30; d_call: TRBD2; clone_size: once; cdr3_aa: CAWSVERESDEQYF; cdr3_nt: TGTGCCTGGAGTGTAGAGCGGGAGTCGGACGAGCAGTACTTC
j_call: TRBJ2-3; v_call: TRBV27; d_call: TRBD2; clone_size: -; cdr3_aa: CASGERETGDTQYF; cdr3_nt: TGTGCCAGCGGGGAGCGGGAGACGGGTGATACGCAGTATTTT
j_call: TRBJ1-1; v_call: TRBV19; d_call: TRBD1; clone_size: -; cdr3_aa: CASGRTGNTEAFF; cdr3_nt: TGTGCCAGTGGCAGGACAGGGAACACTGAAGCTTTCTTT
j_call: TRBJ2-5; v_call: TRBV6-1; d_call: -; clone_size: once; cdr3_aa: CASTPRGKLQETQYF; cdr3_nt: TGTGCCAGCACCCCCAGAGGGAAGTTACAAGAGACCCAGTACTTC
j_call: TRBJ1-1; v_call: TRBV6-1; d_call: -; clone_size: -; cdr3_aa: CASRQVNTEAFF; cdr3_nt: TGTGCCTCACGTCAGGTGAACACTGAAGCTTTCTTT
j_call: TRBJ2-6; v_call: TRBV7-9; d_call: TRBD1; clone_size: -; cdr3_aa: CASSLAFGTGGSGANVLTF; cdr3_nt: TGTGCCAGCAGCTTAGCATTCGGGACAGGGGGATCTGGGGCCAACGTCCTGACTTTC
j_call: TRBJ2-1; v_call: TRBV4-2; d_call: -; clone_size: -; cdr3_aa: CASSQDASEWNEQFF; cdr3_nt: TGTGCCAGCAGCCAAGATGCTAGCGAGTGGAATGAGCAGTTCTTC
j_call: TRBJ2-1; v_call: TRBV7-2; d_call: TRBD2; clone_size: once; cdr3_aa: CASSSRLAGEGQFF; cdr3_nt: TGTGCCAGCAGCTCTCGACTAGCGGGAGAGGGGCAGTTCTTC
j_call: TRBJ1-5; v_call: TRBV19; d_call: -; clone_size: once; cdr3_aa: CATDIQGRGNQPQHF; cdr3_nt: TGTGCCACCGATATTCAGGGCAGAGGCAATCAGCCCCAGCATTTT
j_call: TRBJ2-5; v_call: TRBV5-6; d_call: TRBD2; clone_size: -; cdr3_aa: CASSLKPRGLAGGRGTQYF; cdr3_nt: TGTGCCAGCAGCTTGAAACCCCGCGGACTAGCGGGAGGGAGGGGGACCCAGTACTTC
j_call: TRBJ1-3; v_call: TRBV7-2; d_call: -; clone_size: -; cdr3_aa: CASSLAGGGGNTIYF; cdr3_nt: TGTGCCAGCAGCTTAGCAGGGGGGGGCGGAAACACCATATATTTT
j_call: TRBJ2-1; v_call: TRBV14; d_call: TRBD2; clone_size: -; cdr3_aa: CASSQEVAGGPYNEQFF; cdr3_nt: TGTGCCAGCAGCCAAGAGGTAGCGGGAGGACCATACAATGAGCAGTTCTTC
j_call: TRBJ2-2; v_call: TRBV19; d_call: -; clone_size: -; cdr3_aa: CASSINERRPTGELFF; cdr3_nt: TGTGCCAGTAGTATTAACGAGCGGCGACCCACCGGGGAGCTGTTTTTT
j_call: TRBJ2-1; v_call: TRBV2; d_call: TRBD2; clone_size: -; cdr3_aa: CASSGTEGLAGGPLLLF; cdr3_nt: TGTGCCAGCAGTGGTACTGAAGGACTAGCGGGAGGCCCATTACTACTCTTC
j_call: TRBJ1-1; v_call: TRBV9; d_call: -; clone_size: -; cdr3_aa: CASSPRTSNTEAFF; cdr3_nt: TGTGCCAGCAGCCCCAGGACTTCGAACACTGAAGCTTTCTTT
j_call: TRBJ1-4; v_call: TRBV7-6; d_call: -; clone_size: once; cdr3_aa: CASSLVASDEKLFF; cdr3_nt: TGTGCCAGCAGCTTAGTGGCCAGTGATGAAAAACTGTTTTTT
j_call: TRBJ1-3; v_call: TRBV4-1; d_call: TRBD1; clone_size: -; cdr3_aa: CASSQPRTGAGNTIYF; cdr3_nt: TGCGCCAGCAGCCAACCGAGGACAGGGGCTGGAAACACCATATATTTT
j_call: TRBJ2-3; v_call: TRBV4-1; d_call: TRBD1; clone_size: -; cdr3_aa: CASSQKPGLKPGQVITDTQYF; cdr3_nt: TGCGCCAGCAGCCAAAAGCCAGGCCTTAAACCGGGACAGGTGATCACAGATACGCAGTATTTT
j_call: TRBJ2-2; v_call: TRBV28; d_call: TRBD2; clone_size: -; cdr3_aa: CASTLTSASGELFF; cdr3_nt: TGTGCCAGCACCTTAACTAGCGCTAGCGGGGAGCTGTTTTTT
j_call: TRBJ2-5; v_call: TRBV19; d_call: -; clone_size: -; cdr3_aa: CASSTDRLTQETQYF; cdr3_nt: TGTGCCAGTAGTACCGACAGGCTTACACAAGAGACCCAGTACTTC
j_call: TRBJ1-3; v_call: TRBV6-5; d_call: -; clone_size: -; cdr3_aa: CASSVGLIENTIYF; cdr3_nt: TGTGCCAGCAGTGTGGGCCTCATCGAAAACACCATATATTTT
j_call: TRBJ2-6; v_call: TRBV11-2; d_call: -; clone_size: -; cdr3_aa: CASRPLSGQGANVLTF; cdr3_nt: TGTGCCAGCAGACCTCTCTCAGGGCAAGGGGCCAACGTCCTGACTTTC
j_call: TRBJ2-3; v_call: TRBV6-1; d_call: -; clone_size: once; cdr3_aa: CASRSWGGKDTQYF; cdr3_nt: TGTGCCAGCAGATCGTGGGGGGGCAAGGATACGCAGTATTTT
j_call: TRBJ2-2; v_call: TRBV7-2; d_call: TRBD1; clone_size: once; cdr3_aa: CASSLQQGTGELFF; cdr3_nt: TGTGCCAGCAGCTTGCAACAGGGGACCGGGGAGCTGTTTTTT
j_call: TRBJ2-7; v_call: TRBV5-6; d_call: TRBD2; clone_size: few; cdr3_aa: CASSKGLAGTTVEQYF; cdr3_nt: TGTGCCAGCAGCAAGGGACTAGCGGGGACTACGGTCGAGCAGTACTTC
j_call: TRBJ1-2; v_call: TRBV5-1; d_call: -; clone_size: -; cdr3_aa: CATSPDSTNYGYTF; cdr3_nt: TGCGCCACCTCGCCGGACAGCACTAACTATGGCTACACCTTC
j_call: TRBJ2-7; v_call: TRBV4-2; d_call: -; clone_size: once; cdr3_aa: CASSQDPQGGYEQYF; cdr3_nt: TGTGCCAGCAGCCAAGATCCTCAGGGTGGATACGAGCAGTACTTC
j_call: TRBJ2-7; v_call: TRBV4-2; d_call: -; clone_size: -; cdr3_aa: CASSQVGDWQYEQYF; cdr3_nt: TGTGCCAGCAGCCAAGTGGGAGACTGGCAGTACGAGCAGTACTTC
j_call: TRBJ1-1; v_call: TRBV6-5; d_call: -; clone_size: few; cdr3_aa: CASSYSKQLNTEAFF; cdr3_nt: TGTGCCAGCAGTTACTCGAAACAGTTGAACACTGAAGCTTTCTTT
j_call: TRBJ2-7; v_call: TRBV29-1; d_call: TRBD1; clone_size: -; cdr3_aa: CSVGRDRTYYEQYF; cdr3_nt: TGCAGCGTTGGACGGGACAGGACATACTACGAGCAGTACTTC
j_call: TRBJ2-1; v_call: TRBV30; d_call: TRBD2; clone_size: once; cdr3_aa: CAWSGGWREVGNEQFF; cdr3_nt: TGTGCCTGGAGTGGAGGTTGGCGGGAGGTCGGCAATGAGCAGTTCTTC
j_call: TRBJ2-7; v_call: TRBV2; d_call: -; clone_size: -; cdr3_aa: CASSDGTGHVPYEQYF; cdr3_nt: TGTGCCAGCAGTGATGGGACGGGACACGTTCCCTACGAGCAGTACTTC
j_call: TRBJ2-1; v_call: TRBV5-5; d_call: TRBD2; clone_size: -; cdr3_aa: CASGLAGVNYNEQFF; cdr3_nt: TGTGCCAGCGGGTTAGCGGGAGTCAATTACAATGAGCAGTTCTTC